The TCR beta chain under discussion was sequenced for a study of T-cell memory formation after mild COVID-19. Germline V gene data show CDR1 as SGHAT and CDR2 as FQNNGV. CDR3 length equals 15 residues. With 1 base clipped from V and 4 bases from J, the junction kept 2 bases outside the gene matches. Study-level findings and limits: That cross-reactive memory joined was suggested by some responding clones appearing in pre-infection memory.

cDNA libraries for TCR alpha and TCR beta, carrying sample barcodes and UMIs, came from 5'RACE with constant-segment primers. Each CDR3 protein is one row after TCRdb ran MiXCR on the 5' RACE reads. Of about 170,000 distinct CDR3 sequences listed, 10% to 15% are singletons. This clonotype turned up a few times. The antigen is undetermined. Sequenced sample: PBMCs or a T cell subset sorted from them (not recorded which). The rearrangement joins TRBV11-2 to TRBJ2-7, with TRBD1 identical over 12 bases. The TCR was taken from a man younger than 35 who had mild COVID-19 (a few samples of this study predate the infection). Cell type and time point are not known. The CDR3 loop is CASSLAGQGAYEQYF. The CDR3 DNA sequence: TGTGCCAGCAGCTTAGCGGGACAGGGGGCTTACGAGCAGTACTTC. The complete variable domain, with remaining parts taken from reference TRBV11-2 and TRBJ2-7, reads EAGVAQSPRYKIIEKRQSVAFWCNPISGHATLYWYQQILGQGPKLLIQFQNNGVVDDSQLPKDRFSAERLKGVDSTLKIQPAKLEDSAVYLCASSLAGQGAYEQYFGPGTRLTVT.